The 29 T cell receptor beta chains below all came from one sample that was sequenced in a study of T cell responses to AZD1222 COVID-19 vaccine (dated by TCRdb to the early 2020s). According to the study, the label for this sample's time point signals: baseline before first vaccination. Libraries were prepared through the immunoSEQ multiplex PCR assay. This is the immuneACCESS table as TCRdb keeps it, with only in-frame sequences that have V and J called. A part of the clones is gone; compared with another copy, unresolved V genes explain less than half, and the rest is unexplained. The sample data list about 130,000 clones, and 85% to 90% of these were observed just once. The ten largest clonotypes hold approximately 20% of the sample. Sequencing was performed on peripheral blood, taken on day 0 of AZD1222 vaccination. The receptors here all came from an adult in good health.

The V call is TRBV6-6, the J call TRBJ1-5; 8 bases fit TRBD1. Germline CDR1 and CDR2: MNHNY and SVGAGI (reference sequence). This CDR3 has 14 amino acids. With 10 bases clipped from V and 1 base from J, the junction kept 6 bases outside the gene matches. CDR3 loop: CATIDRGSNQPQHF. The CDR3 DNA sequence: TGTGCCACTATAGACAGGGGAAGCAATCAGCCCCAGCATTTT.

The chain uses TRBV27 and TRBJ2-7, with 8 bases that match TRBD2. The length of the CDR3 is 16 residues. V lost 3 bases, J lost 0 bases, and 7 bases stayed unmatched. Germline V gene data show CDR1 as MNHEY and CDR2 as SMNVEV (reference sequence). The CDR3 coding sequence is TGTGCCAGCAGTTTGAGAGCGGGGGACACCTCCTACGAGCAGTACTTC. The encoded protein is CASSLRAGDTSYEQYF.

V and J are TRBV9 and TRBJ1-1; D unresolved. The germline V and J ends were trimmed by 3 bases and 5 bases, with 17 bases remaining between them. Germline CDR1 is SGDLS and CDR2 is YYNGEE. This CDR3 region has 15 residues. The CDR3 DNA sequence: TGTGCCAGCAGCGGCCTAGGAGGACGGCCTACTGAAGCTTTCTTT. It codes for CASSGLGGRPTEAFF.

The CDR3 nucleotides are TGTGCCAGCAGCTTACTCAGGGTGGGAAACACCATATATTTT. This encodes CASSLLRVGNTIYF. V gene TRBV7-9 combines with J gene TRBJ1-3; tentatively, D is TRBD1 (5 bases). The CDR3 loop spans 14 amino acids. V shed 2 bases and J shed 4 bases, with 9 bases lying between them. From germline, CDR1 is SEHNR and CDR2 FQNEAQ (reference sequence).

The chain joins TRBV6-5 to TRBJ2-7; D is undetermined. The CDR3 spans 15 residues. The germline V and J ends were trimmed by 2 bases and 3 bases, with 14 bases remaining between them. Germline V gives CDR1 MNHEY, CDR2 SVGAGI. CDR3 in DNA: TGTGCCAGCAGTTACAGGGCGCAAATGGGCTACGAGCAGTACTTC. Its protein product is CASSYRAQMGYEQYF.

The chain uses TRBV5-6 and TRBJ2-7, with TRBD2 matching over 8 bases. Germline values: CDR1 SGHDT, CDR2 YYEEEE. This CDR3 has 15 residues. Trimming at V came to 1 base and at J to 4 bases, leaving 7 bases not matched to a gene. CDR3 amino acids: CASSLLDSGVYEQYF. Written as DNA, the CDR3 is TGTGCCAGCAGCTTGCTGGATAGCGGGGTTTACGAGCAGTACTTC.

CDR3 bases: TGTGCCAGCTCACCTGGAGGGGCCGATCCCCTCCACTTT. Amino acids: CASSPGGADPLHF. The chain recombines TRBV18 with TRBJ1-6; a weak D match, TRBD1 (5 bases). V shed 3 bases and J shed 13 bases, with 13 bases lying between them. Germline V gives CDR1 KGHSH, CDR2 LQKENI. The CDR3 totals 13 residues.

The chain joins TRBV30 to TRBJ1-1; no reliable D call. Trimming removed 0 bases from V and 5 bases from J, with 7 bases in between. The germline V gene has CDR1 GTSNPN and CDR2 SVGIG (reference sequence). The CDR3 has 12 amino acids. The CDR3 region is CAWSVWGTEAFF. CDR3 bases: TGTGCCTGGAGTGTTTGGGGAACTGAAGCTTTCTTT.

The chain carries TRBV6-5 and TRBJ2-1; 7 nucleotides match TRBD2. The germline V gene encodes CDR1 MNHEY and CDR2 SVGAGI. After removal of 4 bases from V and 4 bases from J, the junction contained 10 bases not matched to a gene. The CDR3 totals 16 residues. CDR3 in DNA: TGTGCCAGCAGTTCCATAACTAGCGTGGGGTACAATGAGCAGTTCTTC. This encodes CASSSITSVGYNEQFF.

This clone was seen more than once but under ten times. The J gene is TRBJ2-5, the V gene TRBV11-3, with TRBD1 as a possible D gene (6 bases). This CDR3 contains 13 residues. Germline CDR1 SGHNT, CDR2 YENEEA. Trimming stripped 3 bases from V and 4 bases from J, with 9 bases between. Here the CDR3 reads CASSFSQGETQYF. DNA of the CDR3: TGTGCCAGCAGCTTTTCACAGGGAGAGACCCAGTACTTC.

The chain recombines TRBV7-8 with TRBJ1-6; D not certain. The ends were cut back, 5 bases at V and 10 bases at J, with 15 bases in the middle. The CDR3 runs 14 residues. CDR1 and CDR2 (germline): SGHVS, FQNEAQ. The CDR3 sequence is CASSQDSWGSPLHF. The DNA of the CDR3 is TGTGCCAGCAGCCAGGACTCGTGGGGATCACCCCTCCACTTT.

The chain couples TRBV19 to TRBJ1-1; D is unclear. The CDR3 is 15 residues long. V was cut by 2 bases and J by 6 bases, with 16 bases left in between. From germline, CDR1 is LNHDA and CDR2 SQIVND (reference sequence). CDR3 region: CASSISNLQASEAFF. For the CDR3, the DNA is TGTGCCAGTAGTATATCCAATCTTCAGGCTTCTGAAGCTTTCTTT.

V gene TRBV11-2 combines with J gene TRBJ1-1; 7 bases are a match to TRBD1. The CDR3 is 15 residues long. After removal of 1 base from V and 1 base from J, the junction contained 3 bases not matched to a gene. The V gene's germline CDR1 is SGHAT and CDR2 FQNNGV. CDR3: CASSLVPGGNTEAFF. The CDR3 nucleotides are TGTGCCAGCAGCTTAGTTCCAGGGGGGAACACTGAAGCTTTCTTT.

This rearrangement joins TRBV6-7 to TRBJ1-5; D may be TRBD1 (6 bases). TRBV6-7 is identified as an open reading frame with a role that is uncertain. This CDR3 has 19 amino acids. Trimming pared 0 bases from V and 5 bases from J, leaving 23 bases between. The CDR3, as DNA: TGTGCCAGCAGTTACTCGAGGTTGAGGGGGACGGGGGCTTATCAGCCCCAGCATTTT. It translates to CASSYSRLRGTGAYQPQHF.

The chain has TRBV2 and TRBJ2-7; TRBD1 is a possible D gene (5 bases). This CDR3 is built from 12 residues. The germline V gene has CDR1 SNHLY and CDR2 FYNNEI. Trimming took off 7 bases at V and 3 bases at J, with 10 bases between the two ends. As DNA, the CDR3 is TGTGCCAGCATATACCAGGGCTACGAGCAGTACTTC. It specifies CASIYQGYEQYF.

The V and J genes are TRBV12-2 and TRBJ2-7; TRBD2 is taken as the D call from the table, unchecked against the DNA. TRBV12-2 is designated a pseudogene. The CDR3 is 15 residues long. The DNA for the CDR3 is TGTGCAAGTCGCTTCTGTCGGGATCCCCCCTACGAGCAGTACTTC. Protein: CASRFCRDPPYEQYF.

This chain links TRBV6-5 with TRBJ1-2; D not certain. The CDR3 totals 14 residues. The V gene lost 7 bases and the J gene lost 2 bases, with 14 bases spanning the gap. Per germline, CDR1 MNHEY and CDR2 SVGAGI. CDR3 sequence (DNA): TGTGCCAGCAATACAGAATTTTTAAACTATGGCTACACCTTC. Translated: CASNTEFLNYGYTF.

The V gene is TRBV6-5, the J gene TRBJ1-6; D gene uncertain. The CDR3 totals 12 residues. Trimming shortened V by 6 bases and J by 11 bases, and 11 bases separated the two germline ends. Germline V gene data show CDR1 as MNHEY and CDR2 as SVGAGI. The CDR3 bases are TGTGCCAGCAGCGCAGGCCTTACACCCCTCCACTTT. Its translation: CASSAGLTPLHF.

The chain is built from TRBV3-1 (or the pseudogene TRBV3-2) and TRBJ2-2, with 8 bases matching TRBD1. V gave up 5 bases and J gave up 5 bases; unmatched junction bases: 4. This CDR3 is built from 14 residues. Germline V CDR1 and CDR2: LGHDT, YNNKEL (reference sequence). The CDR3 loop reads CASSWTGSTGELFF. DNA of the CDR3: TGTGCCAGCAGCTGGACAGGGAGTACCGGGGAGCTGTTTTTT.

This chain links TRBV2 with TRBJ1-5; 7 nucleotides match TRBD1. Germline lookup yields CDR1 SNHLY and CDR2 FYNNEI. V shed 6 bases, J shed 3 bases, and the junction held 5 bases outside the gene matches. This CDR3 is built from 14 residues. As DNA, the CDR3 is TGTGCCAGCAGCCAACAGGGGATCAATCAGCCCCAGCATTTT. Translated: CASSQQGINQPQHF.

This clone showed up just once. V is TRBV9 and J is TRBJ2-5; D is unresolved. Trimming shortened V by 4 bases and J by 5 bases, and 18 bases separated the two germline ends. CDR1 and CDR2 (germline): SGDLS, YYNGEE. CDR3 length: 15 residues. CDR3 DNA: TGTGCCAGCAGCCCTGACACGAACCGCTGGGAGACCCAGTACTTC. This gives the protein CASSPDTNRWETQYF.

Only one count was recorded for this clone. V and J are TRBV9 and TRBJ1-5; D is perhaps TRBD1 (6 bases). V lost 3 bases, J lost 4 bases, and 11 bases lay in between. There are 14 residues in the CDR3. Germline lookup yields CDR1 SGDLS and CDR2 YYNGEE. CDR3 region: CASSEGQQNQPQHF. The CDR3 coding sequence is TGTGCCAGCAGCGAGGGACAACAAAATCAGCCCCAGCATTTT.

This clone has only one observation. The CDR3: CGGYSLNYGYTF. CDR3 DNA sequence: TGTGGAGGGTACAGCCTGAACTATGGCTACACCTTC. The V call is TRBV19, the J call TRBJ1-2, with D uncertain. From germline, CDR1 is LNHDA and CDR2 SQIVND (reference sequence). The CDR3 is made up of 12 amino acids.

This chain joins TRBV19 and TRBJ2-7, with TRBD2 matching over 7 bases. The CDR3 is 14 amino acids. V gave up 9 bases and J gave up 0 bases; unmatched junction bases: 8. Looked up from germline, CDR1 is LNHDA and CDR2 is SQIVND (reference sequence). The CDR3 nucleotides read TGTGCCAGCCGGGGGGTAGCGAACTCCTACGAGCAGTACTTC. Its translation: CASRGVANSYEQYF.

The chain carries TRBV4-1 and TRBJ1-4; D gene uncertain. Trimming shortened V by 6 bases and J by 5 bases, and 16 bases separated the two germline ends. CDR3 size: 15 residues. CDR1 and CDR2 from the germline V gene are MGHRA and YSYEKL. The CDR3 coding sequence is TGCGCCAGCAGGCCCCCGAGTGGGGAGAATGAAAAACTGTTTTTT. Translating it yields CASRPPSGENEKLFF.

Here the CDR3 DNA reads TGTGCCAGCAGCGCGGAGGGACAGGGCGGTTTAGGCTACACCTTC. Encoded protein: CASSAEGQGGLGYTF. The gene calls are TRBV25-1 and TRBJ1-2; TRBD1 aligns across 9 bases. The V and J ends lost 6 bases and 8 bases, in that order; junction bases with no gene match: 13. This CDR3 has 15 residues. CDR1 is MGHDK and CDR2 is SYGVNS in the germline V gene.

The sample holds one count of this clone. The chain combines TRBV28 with TRBJ1-5; D remains unclear. Trimming removed 2 bases from V and 6 bases from J, with 14 bases in between. From germline, CDR1 is MDHEN and CDR2 SYDVKM. The CDR3 loop spans 15 amino acids. The CDR3 region has the DNA TGTGCCAGCAGTTTAGGCAGACCATCATTTCAGCCCCAGCATTTT. Protein: CASSLGRPSFQPQHF.

This sequence joins TRBV7-8 and TRBJ1-5; D is perhaps TRBD1 (5 bases). Germline V gene lookup returns CDR1 SGHVS and CDR2 FQNEAQ. The CDR3 spans 15 residues. The V gene lost 5 bases and the J gene lost 4 bases, with 15 bases spanning the gap. The CDR3 nucleotides read TGTGCCAGCAGCCCTTTCATGGGGCGGAATCAGCCCCAGCATTTT. Protein product: CASSPFMGRNQPQHF.

V is TRBV30 and J is TRBJ1-4; no clear D gene. CDR3 length: 10 amino acids. V lost 7 bases, J lost 10 bases, and 10 bases lay in between. Germline assignment: CDR1 GTSNPN and CDR2 SVGIG (reference sequence). The CDR3 coding sequence is TGTGCCTTTTTAGAAGGAAAACTGTTTTTT. Protein sequence: CAFLEGKLFF.